The source of this TCR beta chain is a study of CD8+ T cells in alopecia areata. Overall study: By percentage of affected scalp area, the severity of treated patients was scored. Study-wide results and limits: Association of baseline CD8+ expansion with response is uncertain owing to one nonresponder. Patients showed less clear TCR sequence sharing than mice, possibly partly because of HLA diversity.

Per the germline V gene, CDR1 is KGHSH and CDR2 is LQKENI. This CDR3 has 16 amino acids. V lost 2 bases, J lost 1 base, and 11 bases lay in between. cDNA reverse transcribed from extracted RNA served as the sequencing template. Using immunoSEQ multiplex PCR, the repertoire was profiled, and TCRdb retains in-frame clones only, with some absent. The table shows tens of thousands of clones, with 40% to 55% occurring only once. Treatment indicated: oral pan-JAK inhibitor, 5-10 mg twice daily. Comments on this clone: Antigen unknown.

The input for sequencing was CD8+ T cells sorted from blood, taken at approximately week 36, from a patient treated with tofacitinib. The TCR comes from a human donor with alopecia areata. The chain recombines TRBV18 with TRBJ2-2, with D perhaps matching TRBD2 (5 bases). The CDR3 DNA reads TGTGCCAGCTCACCAATCGGGCGGGTGAACACCGGGGAGCTGTTTTTT. It codes for CASSPIGRVNTGELFF. The whole variable domain, filled in from reference TRBV18 and TRBJ2-2, reads NAGVMQNPRHLVRRRGQEARLRCSPMKGHSHVYWYRQLPEEGLKFMVYLQKENIIDESGMPKERFSAEFPKEGPSILRIQQVVRGDSAAYFCASSPIGRVNTGELFFGEGSRLTVL.